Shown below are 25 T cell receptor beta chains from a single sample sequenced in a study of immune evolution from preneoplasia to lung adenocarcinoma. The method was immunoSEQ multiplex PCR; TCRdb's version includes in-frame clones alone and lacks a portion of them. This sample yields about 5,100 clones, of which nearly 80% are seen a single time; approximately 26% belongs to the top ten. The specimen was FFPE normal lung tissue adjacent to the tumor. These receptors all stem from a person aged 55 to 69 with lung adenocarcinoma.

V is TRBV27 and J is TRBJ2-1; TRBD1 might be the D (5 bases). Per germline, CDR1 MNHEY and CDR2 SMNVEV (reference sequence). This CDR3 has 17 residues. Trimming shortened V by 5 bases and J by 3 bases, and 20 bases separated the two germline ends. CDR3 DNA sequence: TGTGCCAGCAGTCCCTCTACAGGCATAGTTAGCTACAATGAGCAGTTCTTC. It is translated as CASSPSTGIVSYNEQFF.

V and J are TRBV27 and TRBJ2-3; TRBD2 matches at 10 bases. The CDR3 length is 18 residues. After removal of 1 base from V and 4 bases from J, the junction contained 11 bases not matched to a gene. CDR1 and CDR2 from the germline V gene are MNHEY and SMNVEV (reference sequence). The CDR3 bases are TGTGCCAGCAGTTTATACGCTAGCGGGGGATCAACGGCAGATACGCAGTATTTT. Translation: CASSLYASGGSTADTQYF.

The CDR3 DNA reads as TGTGCCAGCAGCTTAGGGGGACAGGACACAGATACGCAGTATTTT. This gives the protein CASSLGGQDTDTQYF. This rearrangement joins TRBV7-6 to TRBJ2-3; 8 bases are a match to TRBD1. V was pared by 1 base and J by 2 bases, with 2 bases of the junction left unmatched. The CDR3 runs to 15 residues. Germline V gene sequence: CDR1 SGHVS, CDR2 FNYEAQ.

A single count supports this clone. CDR3 region: CASSLSQAGYEQYF. As DNA, the CDR3 is TGTGCCAGCAGCTTAAGTCAGGCAGGCTACGAGCAGTACTTC. The genes are TRBV7-9 and TRBJ2-7; D call uncertain. Germline V lookup: CDR1 SEHNR, CDR2 FQNEAQ (reference sequence). The CDR3 covers 14 residues. Trimming cost V 2 bases and J 3 bases, with 11 bases left between them.

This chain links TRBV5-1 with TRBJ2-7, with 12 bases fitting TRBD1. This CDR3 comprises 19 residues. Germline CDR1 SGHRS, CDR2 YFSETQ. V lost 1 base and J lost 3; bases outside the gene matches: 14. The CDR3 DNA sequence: TGCGCCAGCAGCTTGATGGGACAGGGGGCACCCGACCCTGACTACGAGCAGTACTTC. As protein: CASSLMGQGAPDPDYEQYF.

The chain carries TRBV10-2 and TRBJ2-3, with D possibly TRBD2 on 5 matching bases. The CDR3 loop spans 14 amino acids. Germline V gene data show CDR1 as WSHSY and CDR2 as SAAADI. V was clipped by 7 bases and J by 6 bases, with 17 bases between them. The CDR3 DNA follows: TGCGCCAGCAAACGTTCACGGGGTGCGGATACGCAGTATTTT. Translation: CASKRSRGADTQYF.

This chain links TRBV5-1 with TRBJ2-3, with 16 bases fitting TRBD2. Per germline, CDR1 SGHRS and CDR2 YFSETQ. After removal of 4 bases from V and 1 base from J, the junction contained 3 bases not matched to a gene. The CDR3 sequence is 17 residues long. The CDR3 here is CASSPGTSGRGTDTQYF. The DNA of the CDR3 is TGCGCCAGCAGCCCAGGGACTAGCGGGAGGGGCACAGATACGCAGTATTTT.

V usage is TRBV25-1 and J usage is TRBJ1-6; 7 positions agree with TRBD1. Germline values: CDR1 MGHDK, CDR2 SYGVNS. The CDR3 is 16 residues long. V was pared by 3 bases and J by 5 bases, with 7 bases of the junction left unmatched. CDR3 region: CASSESRDRNNSPLHF. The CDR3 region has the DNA TGTGCCAGCAGTGAGTCCCGGGACAGAAATAATTCACCCCTCCACTTT.

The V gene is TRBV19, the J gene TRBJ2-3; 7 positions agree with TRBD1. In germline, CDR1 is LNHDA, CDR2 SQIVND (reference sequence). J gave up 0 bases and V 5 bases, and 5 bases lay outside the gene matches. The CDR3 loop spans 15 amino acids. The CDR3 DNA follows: TGTGCCAGTAGTCCACGGGACAGAAGCACAGATACGCAGTATTTT. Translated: CASSPRDRSTDTQYF.

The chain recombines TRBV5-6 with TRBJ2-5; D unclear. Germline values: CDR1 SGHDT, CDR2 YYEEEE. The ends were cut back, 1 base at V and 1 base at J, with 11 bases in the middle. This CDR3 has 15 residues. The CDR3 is CASSLPGRVQETQYF. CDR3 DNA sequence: TGTGCCAGCAGCTTGCCCGGTAGGGTCCAAGAGACCCAGTACTTC.

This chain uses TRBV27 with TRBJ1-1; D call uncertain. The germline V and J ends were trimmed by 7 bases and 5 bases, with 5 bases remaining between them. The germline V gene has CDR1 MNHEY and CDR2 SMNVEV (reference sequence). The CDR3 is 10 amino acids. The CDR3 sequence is CASIGTEAFF. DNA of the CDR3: TGTGCCAGCATTGGGACTGAAGCTTTCTTT.

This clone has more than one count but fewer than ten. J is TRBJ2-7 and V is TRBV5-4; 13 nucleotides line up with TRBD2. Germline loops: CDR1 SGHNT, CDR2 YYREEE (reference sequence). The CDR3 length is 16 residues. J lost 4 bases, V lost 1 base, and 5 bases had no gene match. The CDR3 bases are TGTGCCAGCAGCTTGAGTGGGACTAGCGGGGTATACGAGCAGTACTTC. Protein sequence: CASSLSGTSGVYEQYF.

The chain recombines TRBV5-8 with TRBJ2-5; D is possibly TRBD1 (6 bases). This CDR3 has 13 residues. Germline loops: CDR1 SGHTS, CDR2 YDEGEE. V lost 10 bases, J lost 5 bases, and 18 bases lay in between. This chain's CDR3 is CALGRRQGETQYF. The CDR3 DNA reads TGTGCCTTGGGGCGTCGCCAGGGGGAGACCCAGTACTTC.

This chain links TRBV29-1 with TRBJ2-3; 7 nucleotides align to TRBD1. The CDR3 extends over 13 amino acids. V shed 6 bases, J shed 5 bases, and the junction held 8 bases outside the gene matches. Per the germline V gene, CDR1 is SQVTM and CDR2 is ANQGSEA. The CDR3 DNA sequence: TGCAGCGTCTACGACAGGGCGAAAGATACGCAGTATTTT. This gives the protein CSVYDRAKDTQYF.

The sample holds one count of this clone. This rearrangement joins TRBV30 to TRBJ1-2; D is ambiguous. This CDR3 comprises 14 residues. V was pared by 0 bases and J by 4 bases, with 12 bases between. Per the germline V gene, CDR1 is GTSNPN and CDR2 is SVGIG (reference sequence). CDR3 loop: CAWSVRVILYGYTF. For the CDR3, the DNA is TGTGCCTGGAGTGTACGCGTGATCCTCTATGGCTACACCTTC.

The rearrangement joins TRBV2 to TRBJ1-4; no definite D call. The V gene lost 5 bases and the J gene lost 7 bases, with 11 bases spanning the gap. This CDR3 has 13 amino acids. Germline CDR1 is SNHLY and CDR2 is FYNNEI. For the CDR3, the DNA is TGTGCCAGCAGTAGATTGAGCAGTGAAAAACTGTTTTTT. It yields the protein CASSRLSSEKLFF.

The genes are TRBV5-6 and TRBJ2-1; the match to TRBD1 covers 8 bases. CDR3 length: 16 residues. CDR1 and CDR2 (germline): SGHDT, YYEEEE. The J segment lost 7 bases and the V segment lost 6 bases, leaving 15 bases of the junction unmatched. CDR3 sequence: CASTSERDRGTNEQFF. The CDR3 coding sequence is TGTGCCAGCACCTCGGAACGAGACAGGGGAACTAATGAGCAGTTCTTC.

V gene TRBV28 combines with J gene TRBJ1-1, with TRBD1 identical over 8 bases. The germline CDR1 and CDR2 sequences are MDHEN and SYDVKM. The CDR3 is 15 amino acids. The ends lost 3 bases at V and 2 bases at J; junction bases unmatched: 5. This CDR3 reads CASSFLQGGNTEAFF. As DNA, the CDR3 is TGTGCCAGCAGTTTCCTACAGGGGGGTAACACTGAAGCTTTCTTT.

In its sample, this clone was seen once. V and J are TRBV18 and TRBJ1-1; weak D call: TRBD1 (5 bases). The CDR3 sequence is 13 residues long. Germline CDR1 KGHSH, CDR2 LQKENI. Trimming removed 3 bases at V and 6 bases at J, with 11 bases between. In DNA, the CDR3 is TGTGCCAGCTCACCCCCCACCAGGGCTGAAGCTTTCTTT. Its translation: CASSPPTRAEAFF.

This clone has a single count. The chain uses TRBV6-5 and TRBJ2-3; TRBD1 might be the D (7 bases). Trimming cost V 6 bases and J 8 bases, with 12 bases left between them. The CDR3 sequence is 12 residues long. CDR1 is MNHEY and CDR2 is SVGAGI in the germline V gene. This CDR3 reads CASSAQGGTQYF. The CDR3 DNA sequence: TGTGCCAGCAGCGCCCAGGGGGGTACGCAGTATTTT.

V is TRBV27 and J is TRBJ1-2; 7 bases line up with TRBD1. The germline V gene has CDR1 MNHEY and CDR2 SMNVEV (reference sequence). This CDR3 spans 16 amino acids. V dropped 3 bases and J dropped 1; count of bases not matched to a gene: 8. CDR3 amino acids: CASSFKSGGINYGYTF. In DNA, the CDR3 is TGTGCCAGCAGTTTTAAATCAGGGGGAATTAACTATGGCTACACCTTC.

CDR3 sequence: CASSPGGVFDYGYTF. The DNA of the CDR3 is TGTGCCAGCAGCCCAGGAGGGGTCTTCGACTATGGCTACACCTTC. This chain uses TRBV11-3 with TRBJ1-2, with D possibly being TRBD1 (5 bases). Trimming removed 5 bases at V and 3 bases at J, with 16 bases between. The CDR3 loop spans 15 amino acids. The germline gives CDR1 SGHNT, CDR2 YENEEA.

This chain's CDR3 is CSVSDTQYF. In DNA form, the CDR3 reads TGCAGCGTTTCAGATACGCAGTATTTT. The J gene is TRBJ2-3, the V gene TRBV29-1; no firm D call. Germline lookup yields CDR1 SQVTM and CDR2 ANQGSEA. This CDR3 contains 9 residues. V was clipped by 5 bases and J by 4 bases, with 1 base between them.

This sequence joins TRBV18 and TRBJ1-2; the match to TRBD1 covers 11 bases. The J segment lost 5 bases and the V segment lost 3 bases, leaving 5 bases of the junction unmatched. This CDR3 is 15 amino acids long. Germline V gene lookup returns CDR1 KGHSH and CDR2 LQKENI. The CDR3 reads CASSPTGTGGYGYTF. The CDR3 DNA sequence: TGTGCCAGCTCACCCACCGGGACAGGGGGGTATGGCTACACCTTC.

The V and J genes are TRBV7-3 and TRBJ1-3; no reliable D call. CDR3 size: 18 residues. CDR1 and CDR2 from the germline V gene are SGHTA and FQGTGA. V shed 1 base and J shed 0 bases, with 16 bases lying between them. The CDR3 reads CASSLNPPSSYSGNTIYF. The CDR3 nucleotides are TGTGCCAGCAGCTTAAATCCCCCTAGCTCCTACTCTGGAAACACCATATATTTT.